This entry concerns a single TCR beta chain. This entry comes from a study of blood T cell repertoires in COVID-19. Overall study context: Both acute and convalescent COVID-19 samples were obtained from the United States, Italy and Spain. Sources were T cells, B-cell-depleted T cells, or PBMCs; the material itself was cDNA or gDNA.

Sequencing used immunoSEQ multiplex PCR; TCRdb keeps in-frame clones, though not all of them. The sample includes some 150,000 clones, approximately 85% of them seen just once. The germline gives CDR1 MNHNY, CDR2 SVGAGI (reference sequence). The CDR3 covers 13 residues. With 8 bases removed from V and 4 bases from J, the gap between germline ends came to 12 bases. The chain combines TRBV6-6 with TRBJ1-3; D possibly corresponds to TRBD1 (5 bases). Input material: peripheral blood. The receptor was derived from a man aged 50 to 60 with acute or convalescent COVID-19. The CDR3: CASDQGSGNTIYF. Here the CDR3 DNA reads TGTGCCAGCGACCAGGGTTCGGGAAACACCATATATTTT.